The 29 T cell receptor beta chains in this list originate from one sample, sequenced in a study of T-cell reconstitution after alpha-beta-depleted transplantation in children. A TCRbeta library incorporating unique molecular identifiers was prepared. Via MiXCR, TCRdb re-called the PCR reads, giving one row per CDR3 protein. The table shows 450,000 to 600,000 distinct CDR3 sequences, with 10% to 15% occurring only once. The source was PBMCs, mostly from graft donor cells, collected 360 days after TCRalphabeta/CD19-depleted stem cell transplant. The receptors come from a male patient under 18 who had a stem cell transplant for acute myeloid leukemia, so the T cells may come from the graft donor.

This clonotype showed up just a few times. J is TRBJ2-7 and V is TRBV18; D is unclear. The CDR3 contains 16 residues. V lost 0 bases, J lost 4 bases, and 16 bases lay in between. From germline, CDR1 is KGHSH and CDR2 LQKENI. In DNA form, the CDR3 reads TGTGCCAGCTCACCACCGGTCCCCGAAACCCCTTACGAGCAGTACTTC. This encodes CASSPPVPETPYEQYF.

This clonotype was observed at least ten times. V and J are TRBV4-3 and TRBJ2-1; tentatively, D is TRBD1 or TRBD2 (5 bases each). The CDR3 spans 16 residues. Trimming removed 0 bases from V and 2 bases from J, with 11 bases in between. Germline V lookup: CDR1 LGHNA, CDR2 YSLEER. The CDR3 spells CASSQERGATYNEQFF. The CDR3 DNA reads as TGCGCCAGCAGCCAAGAAAGAGGGGCGACCTACAATGAGCAGTTCTTC.

The rearrangement links TRBV12-3 or TRBV12-4 to TRBJ1-1, with D possibly TRBD1 on 5 matching bases. The ends were cut back, 5 bases at V and 4 bases at J, with 17 bases in the middle. The CDR3 length is 15 residues. This CDR3 is CASSGQGRVGTEAFF. CDR3 sequence (DNA): TGTGCCAGCAGTGGGCAGGGAAGGGTCGGCACTGAAGCTTTCTTT.

The chain links TRBV14 to TRBJ2-7, with TRBD1 identical over 8 bases. V was clipped by 4 bases and J by 5 bases; unmatched bases: 13. Germline values: CDR1 SGHDN, CDR2 FVKESK. The CDR3 spans 16 residues. CDR3 protein: CASSLSVYGTGHEQYF. CDR3 sequence (DNA): TGTGCCAGCAGCCTTTCAGTTTACGGGACAGGCCACGAGCAGTACTTC.

This clonotype was seen many times. The chain recombines TRBV20-1 with TRBJ2-4, with TRBD2 as a possible D gene (6 bases). CDR1 and CDR2 (germline): DFQATT, SNEGSKA (reference sequence). V dropped 3 bases and J dropped 0 bases, with 21 bases sitting between them. The CDR3 length is 18 residues. CDR3 region: CSARDTGVSGLAKNIQYF. The DNA of the CDR3 is TGCAGTGCTAGGGATACGGGAGTCAGCGGACTAGCCAAAAACATTCAGTACTTC.

This clonotype showed up just a few times. V gene TRBV25-1 combines with J gene TRBJ2-5; 11 bases align to TRBD2. Germline V lookup: CDR1 MGHDK, CDR2 SYGVNS. The ends lost 6 bases at V and 4 bases at J; junction bases unmatched: 7. This CDR3 spans 15 amino acids. CDR3 bases: TGTGCCAGCAGCGGCACTAGCGGGAGAGGAGAGACCCAGTACTTC. Translation gives CASSGTSGRGETQYF.

The chain couples TRBV7-9 to TRBJ2-2; D is undetermined. In germline, CDR1 is SEHNR, CDR2 FQNEAQ (reference sequence). V shed 5 bases and J shed 0 bases, with 13 bases lying between them. The CDR3 contains 16 residues. The CDR3 coding sequence is TGTGCCAGCAGCCTAAGGCAGCTAGCGAACACCGGGGAGCTGTTTTTT. Translation gives CASSLRQLANTGELFF.

There are a few counts of this clonotype. The V gene is TRBV20-1, the J gene TRBJ2-1, with 7 bases aligning to TRBD1. The V gene end was trimmed by 3 bases and the J gene end by 1 base; junction bases not matched to a gene: 9. In germline, CDR1 is DFQATT, CDR2 SNEGSKA (reference sequence). This CDR3 region has 16 residues. CDR3 in amino acids: CSASTGARYSYNEQFF. The DNA of the CDR3 is TGCAGTGCTAGTACAGGGGCGCGCTATTCCTACAATGAGCAGTTCTTC.

This clonotype has ten or more counts. J is TRBJ2-1 and V is TRBV7-2; either TRBD1 or TRBD2 may fit D (5 bases each). The CDR3 is 18 amino acids. V lost 6 bases and J 3 bases, leaving 24 bases between the germline ends. Per germline, CDR1 SGHTA and CDR2 FQGNSA. The CDR3 spells CASRGSSGLGTRYNEQFF. The CDR3 nucleotides are TGTGCCAGCAGAGGGTCATCGGGGTTGGGGACCCGCTACAATGAGCAGTTCTTC.

This chain links TRBV20-1 with TRBJ2-1; unclear D gene. The germline gives CDR1 DFQATT, CDR2 SNEGSKA (reference sequence). Trimming took off 5 bases at V and 7 bases at J, with 12 bases between the two ends. This CDR3 has 12 residues. The CDR3 sequence is CSAGPTANEQFF. In nucleotides, the CDR3 is TGCAGTGCTGGGCCCACAGCGAATGAGCAGTTCTTC.

This clonotype was observed many times. The chain joins TRBV6-2 or TRBV6-3 to TRBJ2-2, with D unclear. The length of the CDR3 is 11 residues. The V end lost 6 bases, the J end lost 6 bases, and 5 bases lay between the germline ends. CDR1 and CDR2 (germline): MNHEY, SVGEGT. The CDR3 reads CASSHAGELFF. The CDR3 DNA reads TGTGCCAGCAGCCACGCCGGGGAGCTGTTTTTT.

CDR3 residues: CASSLMAGWIGNNEQFF. CDR3 nucleotide sequence: TGTGCCAGCAGTTTAATGGCAGGATGGATAGGCAACAATGAGCAGTTCTTC. This chain uses TRBV12-3 or TRBV12-4 with TRBJ2-1, with unresolved D. The V end lost 2 bases, the J end lost 5 bases, and 19 bases lay between the germline ends. CDR3 size: 17 residues.

A few counts support this clonotype. This chain links TRBV20-1 with TRBJ2-1, with 9 bases fitting TRBD2. V trimming: 1 base; J trimming: 5 bases; junction bases outside the gene matches: 3. Looked up from germline, CDR1 is DFQATT and CDR2 is SNEGSKA (reference sequence). CDR3 length: 14 residues. The CDR3 reads CSARVLAGHNEQFF. Here the CDR3 DNA reads TGCAGTGCTAGAGTACTAGCGGGCCACAATGAGCAGTTCTTC.

This rearrangement joins TRBV10-3 to TRBJ2-2; possible D gene TRBD2, 6 bases. Trimming shortened V by 5 bases and J by 4 bases, and 14 bases separated the two germline ends. The CDR3 spans 15 residues. CDR1 ENHRY and CDR2 SYGVKD come from the germline V gene. This chain's CDR3 is CAISPLAFATGELFF. CDR3 DNA: TGTGCCATCAGTCCCCTAGCGTTCGCCACCGGGGAGCTGTTTTTT.

With regard to this clonotype: Compared with germline, one end of the junction differs, possibly owing to a read error. V is TRBV7-7 and J is TRBJ2-3; 9 nucleotides match TRBD2. Germline assignment: CDR1 SSHAT and CDR2 FNYEAQ (reference sequence). CDR3 length: 16 amino acids. CDR3: CASSLEETSGKDTQYF. The CDR3 DNA reads TGTGCTAGCAGCTTAGAGGAGACTAGCGGTAAAGATACGCAGTATTTT. Looking up the rest from reference TRBV7-7 and TRBJ2-3 gives the full variable domain: GAGVSQSPRYKVTKRGQDVTLRCDPISSHATLYWYQQALGQGPEFLTYFNYEAQPDKSGLPSDRFSAERPEGSISTLTIQRTEQRDSAMYRCASSLEETSGKDTQYFGPGTRLTVL.

A single count supports this clonotype. The chain is built from TRBV20-1 and TRBJ2-3; TRBD1 aligns across 7 bases. The CDR3 runs to 15 residues. Germline CDR1 and CDR2: DFQATT and SNEGSKA (reference sequence). The V segment lost 1 base and the J segment 3 bases; nucleotides outside the gene matches: 7. The CDR3 region is CSARGGGARTDTQYF. The CDR3 coding sequence is TGCAGTGCTAGAGGAGGGGGCGCGAGGACAGATACGCAGTATTTT.

This clonotype was seen many times. The chain joins TRBV29-1 to TRBJ2-3; a weak D match, TRBD1 (6 bases). The CDR3 has 12 residues. V was cut by 4 bases and J by 4 bases, with 9 bases left in between. Looked up from germline, CDR1 is SQVTM and CDR2 is ANQGSEA. The CDR3 loop is CSVVDSADTQYF. As DNA, the CDR3 is TGCAGCGTTGTGGACAGTGCAGATACGCAGTATTTT.

The rearrangement uses TRBV28 and TRBJ2-7; 7 bases align to TRBD1. CDR3 size: 12 residues. Germline trimming cut 5 bases from V and 5 bases from J; bases unmatched to any gene: 3. Germline values: CDR1 MDHEN, CDR2 SYDVKM. CDR3 DNA: TGTGCCAGCAGTATCGGGACAGACGAGCAGTACTTC. Its translation: CASSIGTDEQYF.

The V gene is TRBV30, the J gene TRBJ1-1; the D is unclear. Looked up from germline, CDR1 is GTSNPN and CDR2 is SVGIG (reference sequence). The CDR3 is 12 residues long. Trimming removed 3 bases from V and 0 bases from J, with 5 bases in between. The CDR3 DNA is TGTGCCTGGAGAAGTATGAACACTGAAGCTTTCTTT. Translation gives CAWRSMNTEAFF.

V gene TRBV7-2 combines with J gene TRBJ2-4, with D perhaps TRBD2 (6 bases). Germline values: CDR1 SGHTA, CDR2 FQGNSA. Trimming removed 6 bases at V and 3 bases at J, with 15 bases between. The CDR3 consists of 15 residues. CDR3 sequence reads: CASRKFGGVKNIQYF. In DNA, the CDR3 is TGTGCCAGCAGGAAATTCGGGGGAGTCAAAAACATTCAGTACTTC. The variable domain in full, completed from reference TRBV7-2 and TRBJ2-4, reads GAGVSQSPSNKVTEKGKDVELRCDPISGHTALYWYRQSLGQGLEFLIYFQGNSAPDKSGLPSDRFSAERTGGSVSTLTIQRTQQEDSAVYLCASRKFGGVKNIQYFGAGTRLSVL.

The CDR3 region has the DNA TGCAGCGTTGCCCTAGGGGCGGACAGGGGGCCTGGGACTGAAGCTTTCTTT. It encodes CSVALGADRGPGTEAFF. The chain joins TRBV29-1 to TRBJ1-1, with 11 bases fitting TRBD1. J was trimmed by 5 bases and V by 4 bases; bases with no gene match: 15. The CDR3 contains 17 residues. Per the germline V gene, CDR1 is SQVTM and CDR2 is ANQGSEA. Complete variable domain (other parts from reference TRBV29-1 and TRBJ1-1): SAVISQKPSRDICQRGTSLTIQCQVDSQVTMMFWYRQQPGQSLTLIATANQGSEATYESGFVIDKFPISRPNLTFSTLTVSNMSPEDSSIYLCSVALGADRGPGTEAFFGQGTRLTVV.

V gene TRBV9 combines with J gene TRBJ2-5, with D perhaps TRBD2 (6 bases). The ends were cut back, 4 bases at V and 5 bases at J, with 21 bases in the middle. Germline lookup yields CDR1 SGDLS and CDR2 YYNGEE. The CDR3 has 16 amino acids. CDR3 sequence (DNA): TGTGCCAGCAGCTCTAGCAGCGGGCCCCGTGTGGAGACCCAGTACTTC. It is translated as CASSSSSGPRVETQYF.

This clonotype has at least ten counts. The CDR3 reads CSVGRDYYEQYF. CDR3 sequence (DNA): TGCAGCGTTGGACGAGACTACTACGAGCAGTACTTC. This chain joins TRBV29-1 and TRBJ2-7; TRBD2 is a possible D gene (5 bases). V was pared by 4 bases and J by 3 bases, with 10 bases between. This CDR3 has 12 residues. Germline CDR1 reads SQVTM; CDR2 reads ANQGSEA.

This chain connects TRBV30 to TRBJ2-7; D possibly corresponds to TRBD2 (5 bases). Germline CDR1 GTSNPN, CDR2 SVGIG (reference sequence). The CDR3 is 12 amino acids. With 4 bases removed from V and 5 bases from J, the gap between germline ends came to 12 bases. In DNA form, the CDR3 reads TGTGCCTGGACCACCGGGATCAACGAGCAGTACTTC. Encoded protein: CAWTTGINEQYF.

This clonotype appeared a few times. This sequence joins TRBV10-3 and TRBJ2-2; 16 bases match TRBD2. The CDR3 totals 17 residues. V lost 6 bases, J lost 6 bases, and 7 bases stayed unmatched. Per the germline V gene, CDR1 is ENHRY and CDR2 is SYGVKD. CDR3 region: CAIRGTSGRAWPGELFF. CDR3 DNA: TGTGCCATCAGAGGGACTAGCGGGAGGGCCTGGCCCGGGGAGCTGTTTTTT.

The chain combines TRBV19 with TRBJ2-1; 9 bases map to TRBD2. In germline, CDR1 is LNHDA, CDR2 SQIVND (reference sequence). The junction had 13 bases not matched to a gene; V was cut back by 0 bases and J by 4 bases. This CDR3 has 19 amino acids. CDR3 DNA: TGTGCCAGTAGTATAGACTTAGCGGGAGTCCCCAAGGAGTACAATGAGCAGTTCTTC. Its translation: CASSIDLAGVPKEYNEQFF.

J is TRBJ2-7 and V is TRBV30; 7 bases are a match to TRBD1. This CDR3 comprises 14 residues. The V gene end was trimmed by 5 bases and the J gene end by 1 base; junction bases not matched to a gene: 8. The germline V gene encodes CDR1 GTSNPN and CDR2 SVGIG (reference sequence). CDR3 sequence: CAWFRPGQSYEQYF. The CDR3 bases are TGTGCCTGGTTTCGACCGGGACAGTCCTACGAGCAGTACTTC.

The chain employs TRBV6-5 and TRBJ2-1; D is unresolved. Germline loops: CDR1 MNHEY, CDR2 SVGAGI. The V and J ends lost 2 bases and 8 bases respectively, with 10 bases between them. The CDR3 consists of 13 residues. CDR3 residues: CASSYVGWDEQFF. The CDR3 DNA reads as TGTGCCAGCAGTTACGTGGGGTGGGATGAGCAGTTCTTC.

This clonotype occurred many times. The rearrangement links TRBV18 to TRBJ2-1; D is unclear. Trimming stripped 1 base from V and 7 bases from J, with 5 bases between. This CDR3 is 12 amino acids long. Germline loops: CDR1 KGHSH, CDR2 LQKENI. The DNA of the CDR3 is TGTGCCAGCTCACCACGGAATAATGAGCAGTTCTTC. Translated: CASSPRNNEQFF.